The TCR beta chain described here comes from a study of shared clonotypes between healthy human individuals. This clone was counted a single time. Several immunoSEQ 96-well plates shared each subset's DNA, each plate a replicate. Profiling relied on immunoSEQ multiplex PCR, and the TCRdb table lists in-frame clones only, not all of them. Seen here are more than 900,000 clones, about four fifths observed once, and the top ten hold around 0.61%. V lost 2 bases and J lost 6; bases outside the gene matches: 6. The germline V gene has CDR1 SGHAT and CDR2 FQNNGV. The CDR3 length is 15 residues. The genes are TRBV11-2 and TRBJ2-2, with 7 bases fitting TRBD2. The source is a man younger than 35 in good health. Some clones in this sample may be carry-over from other donors' samples. Input material: memory CD4+ T cells from PBMCs. Stated subset: CD45RA-negative fraction. CDR3 nucleotides: TGTGCCAGCAGCTTAATCGGGAGCGGGGCCGGGGAGCTGTTTTTT. It encodes CASSLIGSGAGELFF.